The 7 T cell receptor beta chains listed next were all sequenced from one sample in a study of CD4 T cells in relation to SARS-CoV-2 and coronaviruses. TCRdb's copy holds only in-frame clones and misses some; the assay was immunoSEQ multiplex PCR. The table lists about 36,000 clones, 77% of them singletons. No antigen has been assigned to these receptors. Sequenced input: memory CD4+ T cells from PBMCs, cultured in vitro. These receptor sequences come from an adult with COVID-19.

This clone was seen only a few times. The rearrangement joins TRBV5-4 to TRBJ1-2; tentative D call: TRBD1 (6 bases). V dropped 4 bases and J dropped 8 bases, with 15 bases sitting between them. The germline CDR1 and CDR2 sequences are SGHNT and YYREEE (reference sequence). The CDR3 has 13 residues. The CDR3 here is CASSQDSRGGYTF. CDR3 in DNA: TGTGCCAGCAGCCAGGACAGTCGAGGCGGCTACACCTTC.

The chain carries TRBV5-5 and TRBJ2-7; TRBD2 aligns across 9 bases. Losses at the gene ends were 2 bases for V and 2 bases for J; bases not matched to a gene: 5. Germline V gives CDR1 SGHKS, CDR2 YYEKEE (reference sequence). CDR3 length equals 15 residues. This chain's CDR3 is CASSFTSGFTYEQYF. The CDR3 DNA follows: TGTGCCAGCAGCTTTACTAGCGGGTTCACCTACGAGCAGTACTTC.

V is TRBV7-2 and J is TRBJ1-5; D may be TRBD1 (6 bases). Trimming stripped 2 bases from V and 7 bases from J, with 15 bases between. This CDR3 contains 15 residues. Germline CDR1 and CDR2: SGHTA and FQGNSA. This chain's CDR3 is CASSLTGHRSQPQHF. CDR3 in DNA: TGTGCCAGCAGCTTAACAGGGCATAGGAGCCAGCCCCAGCATTTT.

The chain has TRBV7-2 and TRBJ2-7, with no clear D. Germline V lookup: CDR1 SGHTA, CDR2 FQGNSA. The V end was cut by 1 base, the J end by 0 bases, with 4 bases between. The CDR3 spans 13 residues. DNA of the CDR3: TGTGCCAGCAGCTTAGGGCCCTCCTACGAGCAGTACTTC. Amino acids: CASSLGPSYEQYF.

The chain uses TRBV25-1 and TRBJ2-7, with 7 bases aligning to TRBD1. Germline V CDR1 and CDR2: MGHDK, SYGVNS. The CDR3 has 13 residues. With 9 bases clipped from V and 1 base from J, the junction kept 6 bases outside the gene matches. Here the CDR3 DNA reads TGTGCCAGTACGGGACAGACTTCCTACGAGCAGTACTTC. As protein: CASTGQTSYEQYF.

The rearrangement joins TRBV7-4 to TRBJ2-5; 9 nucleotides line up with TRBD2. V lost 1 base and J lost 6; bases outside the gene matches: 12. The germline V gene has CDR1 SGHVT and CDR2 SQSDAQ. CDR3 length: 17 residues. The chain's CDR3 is CASSLVRWLAGRKTQYF. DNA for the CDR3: TGTGCCAGCAGCTTAGTTAGGTGGCTAGCGGGAAGGAAGACCCAGTACTTC.

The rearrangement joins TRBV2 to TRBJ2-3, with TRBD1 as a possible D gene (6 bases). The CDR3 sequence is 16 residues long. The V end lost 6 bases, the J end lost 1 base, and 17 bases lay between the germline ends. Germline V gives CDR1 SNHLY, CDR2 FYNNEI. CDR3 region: CASSRDTSSGTDTQYF. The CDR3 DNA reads TGTGCCAGCAGCCGGGACACTTCGTCGGGCACAGATACGCAGTATTTT.